Listed here are 14 T cell receptor beta chains from one sample, sequenced in a study of radiotherapy plus CTLA-4 blockade in lung cancer. The table came from immunoSEQ multiplex PCR; TCRdb's copy has only in-frame clones and leaves some out. The table shows tens of thousands of clones, with approximately 90% occurring only once. The specimen was peripheral blood, collected from a patient treated with radiotherapy plus ipilimumab. Receptors originate from a human donor with non-small cell lung cancer whose response to radiotherapy plus ipilimumab could not be evaluated.

In regard to this clone: Germline and junction disagree at one end, which may indicate a read error. The sample carries other DNA sequences with the same CDR3. The rearrangement joins TRBV4-1 to TRBJ1-2; D might be TRBD1 (6 bases). Germline CDR1 reads MGHRA; CDR2 reads YSYEKL. The CDR3 consists of 19 residues. The CDR3 nucleotides are TGCGCCAGCAGCCAAGATATGAAGGGGGGGAAGGAAATTAACTATGGCTACACCTTT. Translation: CASSQDMKGGKEINYGYTF.

This chain joins TRBV9 and TRBJ2-3, with no clear D. Trimming removed 3 bases from V and 0 bases from J, with 8 bases in between. The length of the CDR3 is 14 residues. Germline V gene data show CDR1 as SGDLS and CDR2 as YYNGEE. The CDR3: CASSEFTSTDTQYF. CDR3 coding DNA: TGTGCCAGCAGCGAGTTTACTAGCACAGATACGCAGTATTTT.

This clone was picked up one time. This chain joins TRBV7-2 and TRBJ2-2, with D possibly being TRBD2 (5 bases). Germline lookup yields CDR1 SGHTA and CDR2 FQGNSA. The CDR3 length is 13 residues. The germline V and J ends were trimmed by 5 bases and 6 bases, with 10 bases remaining between them. CDR3 residues: CASSVLEPGELFF. DNA for the CDR3: TGTGCCAGCAGCGTACTAGAGCCCGGGGAGCTGTTTTTT.

This rearrangement joins TRBV7-2 to TRBJ1-1; 7 nucleotides align to TRBD1. Germline CDR1 reads SGHTA; CDR2 reads FQGNSA. Trimming at V came to 4 bases and at J to 4 bases, leaving 6 bases not matched to a gene. The CDR3 loop spans 14 amino acids. The CDR3 reads CASSYRDRSTEAFF. The CDR3 DNA reads as TGTGCCAGCAGCTACCGGGACAGATCCACTGAAGCTTTCTTT.

The chain recombines TRBV28 with TRBJ2-7; no clear D gene. Germline lookup yields CDR1 MDHEN and CDR2 SYDVKM. V lost 5 bases and J 0 bases, leaving 11 bases between the germline ends. The length of the CDR3 is 14 residues. The CDR3 here is CASSPSQVSYEQYF. For the CDR3, the DNA is TGTGCCAGCAGTCCCAGTCAGGTCTCCTACGAGCAGTACTTC.

The genes are TRBV9 and TRBJ2-6; tentative D call: TRBD2 (6 bases). CDR3 length: 15 residues. V dropped 0 bases and J dropped 4 bases, with 8 bases sitting between them. Germline loops: CDR1 SGDLS, CDR2 YYNGEE. The DNA for the CDR3 is TGTGCCAGCAGCGTAGCTGCGGGGGGGGCCAACGTCCTGACTTTC. Protein: CASSVAAGGANVLTF.

The chain links TRBV28 to TRBJ2-3; no clear D gene. Germline values: CDR1 MDHEN, CDR2 SYDVKM. The CDR3 consists of 14 residues. V lost 7 bases, J lost 0 bases, and 11 bases lay in between. CDR3 sequence reads: CASTGQRSTDTQYF. In DNA, the CDR3 is TGTGCCAGCACCGGTCAGCGCAGCACAGATACGCAGTATTTT.

This clone has a handful of counts. V gene TRBV2 combines with J gene TRBJ1-5; D might be TRBD1 (5 bases). Deletions cut 6 bases from V and 1 base from J, with 13 bases between. Germline-derived CDR1 and CDR2 are SNHLY and FYNNEI. The CDR3 is 15 residues long. CDR3 coding DNA: TGTGCCAGCAGCCCTTCCGGGGGAAGCAATCAGCCCCAGCATTTT. Translated: CASSPSGGSNQPQHF. Full variable domain (outside the CDR3, taken from reference TRBV2 and TRBJ1-5): EPEVTQTPSHQVTQMGQEVILRCVPISNHLYFYWYRQILGQKVEFLVSFYNNEISEKSEIFDDQFSVERPDGSNFTLKIRSTKLEDSAMYFCASSPSGGSNQPQHFGDGTRLSIL.

The rearrangement joins TRBV5-4 to TRBJ2-3; TRBD2 is a possible D gene (6 bases). Trimming stripped 4 bases from V and 3 bases from J, with 12 bases between. The length of the CDR3 is 14 residues. Germline V gives CDR1 SGHNT, CDR2 YYREEE (reference sequence). The CDR3 here is CASSPGGRTDTQYF. As DNA, the CDR3 is TGTGCCAGCAGCCCCGGGGGAAGAACAGATACGCAGTATTTT.

The J gene is TRBJ1-2, the V gene TRBV5-4; 7 bases agree with TRBD1. With V trimmed by 5 bases and J by 0 bases, 4 bases remained unmatched. Germline V gene sequence: CDR1 SGHNT, CDR2 YYREEE (reference sequence). This CDR3 has 14 residues. In DNA form, the CDR3 reads TGTGCCAGCAGGGGGACAGCTTCTAACTATGGCTACACCTTC. Translation: CASRGTASNYGYTF.

Of note for this clone: Because the CDR3 is missing its conserved closing phenylalanine or tryptophan, this is likely a read error. The gene calls are TRBV27 and TRBJ1-1; D is unclear. V was shortened by 4 bases and J by 7 bases, with 22 bases between the two germline ends. This CDR3 is built from 16 residues. CDR1 is MNHEY, CDR2 SMNVEV, per germline (reference sequence). The DNA for the CDR3 is TGTGCCAGCAGTTCGCAAGCCATATTCCCGGGAATTGAAGCTTTCCTT. Translated, it gives CASSSQAIFPGIEAFL.

This chain links TRBV2 with TRBJ1-2, with D uncertain. Germline assignment: CDR1 SNHLY and CDR2 FYNNEI. Trimming pared 4 bases from V and 8 bases from J, leaving 11 bases between. CDR3 size: 12 residues. CDR3 residues: CASSAIRKGYTF. The CDR3 nucleotides are TGTGCCAGCAGTGCGATCAGGAAGGGCTACACCTTC.

The rearrangement uses TRBV11-2 and TRBJ1-5; the D is unclear. Germline CDR1 and CDR2: SGHAT and FQNNGV. V lost 0 bases and J lost 6, with 9 bases in between. The CDR3 loop spans 14 amino acids. CDR3 nucleotide sequence: TGTGCCAGCAGCTTAGACCGGGGTTTTCAGCCCCAGCATTTT. Translating it yields CASSLDRGFQPQHF.

This clone has just one count. In DNA form, the CDR3 reads TGTGCCAGCTCACCACCCGGACAGGCGAAAGAGACCCAGTACTTC. It codes for CASSPPGQAKETQYF. This chain links TRBV18 with TRBJ2-5, with 7 positions matching TRBD1. The CDR3 consists of 15 residues. The V and J ends lost 0 bases and 3 bases, in that order; junction bases with no gene match: 4. In germline, CDR1 is KGHSH, CDR2 LQKENI.